The 6 T cell receptor beta chains listed next were all sequenced from one sample in a study of T cell repertoires in cytomegalovirus infection (dated by TCRdb to the late 2010s). This sample's treatment or condition label indicates: in vitro stimulation with specific CMV peptide epitopes to enrich CMV-specific T cells. Antigens of these TCRs are unknown. The sequencer was an Illumina HiSeq 1500. TCRdb itself trimmed the public reads at Q25 with fastp, ran MiXCR and retained productive beta chains. Entries are consolidated by CDR3 protein sequence, retaining the most common genes and DNA. Across this sample there are under 850,000 distinct CDR3 sequences, with roughly 30% seen only once. The ten largest account for 15% to 20% of the sample. The input for sequencing was cultured PBMCs, taken from culture after CMV antigen stimulation. These receptors originate from a human donor in good health (CMV status not recorded). Some clones in this sample may be carry-over from other donors' samples.

This clonotype has a handful of counts. The V and J genes are TRBV7-2 and TRBJ2-1; 8 nucleotides agree with TRBD1. The CDR3 consists of 16 residues. Germline lookup yields CDR1 SGHTA and CDR2 FQGNSA. J lost 6 bases, V lost 0 bases, and 7 bases had no gene match. The CDR3 DNA sequence: TGTGCCAGCAGCTTAGCTGACAGGGGAGTCGGCAATGAGCAGTTCTTC. This encodes CASSLADRGVGNEQFF. Drawing the rest from reference TRBV7-2 and TRBJ2-1, the complete variable domain is GAGVSQSPSNKVTEKGKDVELRCDPISGHTALYWYRQSLGQGLEFLIYFQGNSAPDKSGLPSDRFSAERTGGSVSTLTIQRTQQEDSAVYLCASSLADRGVGNEQFFGPGTRLTVL.

This sequence joins TRBV6-2 or TRBV6-3 and TRBJ2-1; TRBD2 matches 14 bases. J gave up 7 bases and V 4 bases, and 12 bases lay outside the gene matches. The CDR3 runs 18 residues. Germline-derived CDR1 and CDR2 are MNHEY and SVGEGT. As DNA, the CDR3 is TGTGCCAGCAGTTCCCGAACGGCGACTAGCGGGAGGGGGAATGAGCAGTTCTTC. This gives the protein CASSSRTATSGRGNEQFF.

This clonotype has at least ten counts. The chain is built from TRBV7-2 and TRBJ2-7; D remains ambiguous. The V gene's germline CDR1 is SGHTA and CDR2 FQGNSA. The CDR3 covers 12 residues. V was clipped by 4 bases and J by 0 bases, with 4 bases between them. CDR3 in amino acids: CASSWLSYEQYF. CDR3 DNA: TGTGCCAGCAGCTGGCTCTCCTACGAGCAGTACTTC.

This clonotype appeared a few times. This sequence joins TRBV7-2 and TRBJ2-7, with 8 bases matching TRBD2. The CDR3 covers 14 residues. With V trimmed by 2 bases and J by 4 bases, 4 bases remained unmatched. Germline V gives CDR1 SGHTA, CDR2 FQGNSA. CDR3 loop: CASSLKAGAYEQYF. The CDR3 nucleotides are TGTGCCAGCAGCTTAAAAGCGGGGGCATACGAGCAGTACTTC.

The chain has TRBV10-3 and TRBJ2-7; D ambiguous. Looked up from germline, CDR1 is ENHRY and CDR2 is SYGVKD. This CDR3 comprises 14 residues. Trimming pared 3 bases from V and 3 bases from J, leaving 12 bases between. The CDR3 nucleotides are TGTGCCATCAGTGACTCAAGTGGGGACTACGAGCAGTACTTC. The encoded protein is CAISDSSGDYEQYF.

This clonotype came up a few times. The chain recombines TRBV20-1 with TRBJ2-1, with no clear D. V was pared by 6 bases and J by 6 bases, with 6 bases between. The CDR3 consists of 10 residues. Germline CDR1 reads DFQATT; CDR2 reads SNEGSKA (reference sequence). CDR3 loop: CSAVANEQFF. The CDR3, as DNA: TGCAGTGCAGTGGCCAATGAGCAGTTCTTC.